This T cell receptor beta chain is drawn from a study of blood T cell repertoires in COVID-19 (dated by TCRdb to between 2020 and 2021). Regarding the complete study: Collaborator samples came from the United States, Italy and Spain and covered acute and convalescent phases of COVID-19. The prospective study material was composed of cDNA or gDNA derived from T cells, B-cell-depleted T cells, or PBMCs. Deeply sampled blood TCRbeta repertoires from subjects exposed to, actively infected with, or recovered from COVID-19 were included in the dataset. The repertoires were made available in a free public database intended to serve as a resource for research on the immune response to SARS-CoV-2. The samples were drawn from the first 160 participants of the ongoing ImmuneRACE study and from 1,254 subjects provided by 6 global collaborators. Sample metadata almost always included a de-identified subject ID, COVID-19 status, age in years and sex. HLA class I and class II types, where available, came from metadata supplied by the sample provider rather than from assay-based typing.

Results and caveats for the whole study, not just this receptor: Clinical and demographic metadata were provided uncurated, with the amount varying by source and participant.

Participants in the prospective study were aged roughly 18 to 100 years, lived in under 30 United States geographic areas, and enrolled through a virtual design. In the prospective study, participants were assigned to cohorts based on the clinical history participants reported in a screening survey and a study questionnaire. Recovered participants in ImmuneRACE Cohort 3 were defined by two consecutive negative NP/OP PCR tests, clearance by a healthcare professional, or resolution of symptoms. In the prospective study, mobile phlebotomists collected whole blood, serum and a nasopharyngeal or oropharyngeal swab from each participant. Participants in the prospective study had the option to provide additional blood draws and questionnaires over a roughly two-month period. Prospective study blood samples were shipped either frozen or at room temperature before DNA extraction. TCRbeta CDR3 regions were amplified from genomic DNA by means of the immunoSEQ Assay, a bias-controlled multiplex PCR. The paper's data handling went like this. Within the assay, amplification of reference gene primers was used to estimate how many nucleated cells each sample contained. To quantify the absolute abundance of each unique TCRbeta CDR3 rearrangement, sequence reads were collapsed and filtered. For each sample, productive Simpson clonality was calculated by taking the square root of Simpson's diversity index across productive rearrangements. The source is immuneACCESS, and TCRdb retained only in-frame sequences with V and J called. Part of the clones is not carried over; for the studies checked, unresolved V genes explain less than half of this, and the remainder is unexplained. V, J and clone size were drawn from that table, and D and trimming were deduced from the DNA. The sample contains about 190,000 clones, around 84% of them found a single time. In total, the top ten clones hold 3.2% of the sample.

This clone appeared once. What antigen it recognizes has not been identified. Nothing much larger sits one base from this clone, and base qualities are not available. From the germline V gene, CDR1 is MDHEN and CDR2 is SYDVKM. Trimming at the junction amounts to 7 bases on V and 4 bases on J, and the germline ends lie 16 bases apart. The cysteine opens and the phenylalanine closes a CDR3 of 14 amino acids. Solely the CDR3 DNA is kept, with 42 bases framed from the first base. This clonotype was obtained from a woman in her twenties or thirties who had recovered from COVID-19. Rearrangement joined TRBV28 to TRBJ1-2; the D gene cannot be resolved reliably. Sequenced sample: PBMCs or T cells enriched from blood (not recorded which). The CDR3 is CASKTTEGSYGYTF. The bases are TGTGCCAGCAAAACCACGGAAGGGAGCTATGGCTACACCTTC.